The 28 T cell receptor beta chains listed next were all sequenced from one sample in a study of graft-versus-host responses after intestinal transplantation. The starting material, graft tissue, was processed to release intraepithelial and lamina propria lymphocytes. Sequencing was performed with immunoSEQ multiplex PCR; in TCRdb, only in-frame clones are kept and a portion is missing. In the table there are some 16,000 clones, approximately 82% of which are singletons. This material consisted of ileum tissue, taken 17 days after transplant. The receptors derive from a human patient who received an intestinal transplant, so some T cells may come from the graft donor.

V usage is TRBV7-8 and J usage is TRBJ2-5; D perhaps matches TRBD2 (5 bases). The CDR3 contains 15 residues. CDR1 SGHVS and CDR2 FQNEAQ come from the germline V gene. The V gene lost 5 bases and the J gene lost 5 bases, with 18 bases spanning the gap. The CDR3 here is CASSVLPGKGETQYF. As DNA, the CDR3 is TGTGCCAGCAGCGTCCTGCCGGGAAAAGGGGAGACCCAGTACTTC.

As DNA, the CDR3 is TGTGCCAGCAGTGAAGAGGAGGGGGCCAGTGGAAACACCATATATTTT. Its translation is CASSEEEGASGNTIYF. The V and J genes are TRBV6-1 and TRBJ1-3, with 7 bases fitting TRBD1. The length of the CDR3 is 16 residues. V lost 1 base to trimming and J lost 3 bases; unmatched junction nucleotides: 6. CDR1 is MNHNS and CDR2 is SASEGT in the germline V gene.

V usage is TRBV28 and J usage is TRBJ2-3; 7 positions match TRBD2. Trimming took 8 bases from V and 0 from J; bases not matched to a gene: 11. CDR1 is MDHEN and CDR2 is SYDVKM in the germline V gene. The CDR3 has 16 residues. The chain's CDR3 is CASGVAGVMSTDTQYF. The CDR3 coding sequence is TGTGCCAGCGGGGTGGCGGGAGTAATGAGCACAGATACGCAGTATTTT. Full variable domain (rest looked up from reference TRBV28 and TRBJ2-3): DVKVTQSSRYLVKRTGEKVFLECVQDMDHENMFWYRQDPGLGLRLIYFSYDVKMKEKGDIPEGYSVSREKKERFSLILESASTNQTSMYLCASGVAGVMSTDTQYFGPGTRLTVL.

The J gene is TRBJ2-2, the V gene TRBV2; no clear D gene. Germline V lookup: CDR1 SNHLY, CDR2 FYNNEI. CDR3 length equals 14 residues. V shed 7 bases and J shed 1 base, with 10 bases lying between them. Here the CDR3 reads CASTYSRNTGELFF. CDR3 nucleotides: TGTGCCAGCACCTATTCCAGGAACACCGGGGAGCTGTTTTTT.

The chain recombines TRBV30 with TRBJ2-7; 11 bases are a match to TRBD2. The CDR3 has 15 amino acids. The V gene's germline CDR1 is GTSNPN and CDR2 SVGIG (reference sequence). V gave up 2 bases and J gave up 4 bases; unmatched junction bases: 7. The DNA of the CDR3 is TGTGCCTGGAGTCATCCTAGCGGGAGGAGGTACGAGCAGTACTTC. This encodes CAWSHPSGRRYEQYF. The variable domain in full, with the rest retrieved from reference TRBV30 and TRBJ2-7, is SQTIHQWPATLVQPVGSPLSLECTVEGTSNPNLYWYRQAAGRGLQLLFYSVGIGQISSEVPQNLSASRPQDRQFILSSKKLLLSDSGFYLCAWSHPSGRRYEQYFGPGTRLTVT.

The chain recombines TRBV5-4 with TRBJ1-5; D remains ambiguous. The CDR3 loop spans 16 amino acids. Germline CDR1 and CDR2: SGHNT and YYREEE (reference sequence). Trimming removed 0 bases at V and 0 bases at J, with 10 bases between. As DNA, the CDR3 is TGTGCCAGCAGCTTGGGACCCAGATATAGCAATCAGCCCCAGCATTTT. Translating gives CASSLGPRYSNQPQHF.

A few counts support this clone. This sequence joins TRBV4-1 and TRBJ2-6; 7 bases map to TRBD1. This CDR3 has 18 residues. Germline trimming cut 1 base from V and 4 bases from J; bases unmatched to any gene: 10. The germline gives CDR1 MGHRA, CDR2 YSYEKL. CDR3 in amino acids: CASSQGGQGVSGANVLTF. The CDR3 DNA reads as TGCGCCAGCAGCCAAGGGGGGCAGGGGGTATCCGGGGCCAACGTCCTGACTTTC.

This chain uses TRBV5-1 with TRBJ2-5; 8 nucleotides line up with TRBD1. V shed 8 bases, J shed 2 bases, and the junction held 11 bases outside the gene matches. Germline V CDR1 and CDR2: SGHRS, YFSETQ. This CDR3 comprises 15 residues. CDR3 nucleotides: TGCGCCAGATGCCGGGACAGGTGGACTCAAGAGACCCAGTACTTC. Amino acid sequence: CARCRDRWTQETQYF. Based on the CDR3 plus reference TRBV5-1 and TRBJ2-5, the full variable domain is KAGVTQTPRYLIKTRGQQVTLSCSPISGHRSVSWYQQTPGQGLQFLFEYFSETQRNKGNFPGRFSGRQFSNSRSEMNVSTLELGDSALYLCARCRDRWTQETQYFGPGTRLLVL.

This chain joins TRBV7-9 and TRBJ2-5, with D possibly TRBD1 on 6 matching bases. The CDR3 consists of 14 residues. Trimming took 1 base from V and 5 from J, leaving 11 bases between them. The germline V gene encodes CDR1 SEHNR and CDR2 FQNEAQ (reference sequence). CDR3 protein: CASSLVSGVETQYF. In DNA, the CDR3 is TGTGCCAGCAGCTTAGTTTCAGGGGTTGAGACCCAGTACTTC.

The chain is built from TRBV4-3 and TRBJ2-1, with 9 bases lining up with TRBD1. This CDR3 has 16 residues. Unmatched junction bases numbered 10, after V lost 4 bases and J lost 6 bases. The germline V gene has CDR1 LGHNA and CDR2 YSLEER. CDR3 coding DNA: TGCGCCAGCAGCCTAAATCCGGGACAGGGCAGCAATGAGCAGTTCTTC. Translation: CASSLNPGQGSNEQFF.

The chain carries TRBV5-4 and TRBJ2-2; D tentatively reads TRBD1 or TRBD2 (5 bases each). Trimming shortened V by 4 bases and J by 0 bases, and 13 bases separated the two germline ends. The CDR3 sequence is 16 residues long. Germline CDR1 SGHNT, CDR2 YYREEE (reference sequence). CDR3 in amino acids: CASSLGTGANTGELFF. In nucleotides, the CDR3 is TGTGCCAGCAGCCTAGGGACGGGCGCGAACACCGGGGAGCTGTTTTTT.

In DNA, the CDR3 is TGTGCCAGTAGTATCCCGGGACAGGGGCACTACGAGCAGTACTTC. This codes for CASSIPGQGHYEQYF. The chain combines TRBV19 with TRBJ2-7, with TRBD1 identical over 10 bases. CDR3 length equals 15 residues. CDR1 is LNHDA, CDR2 SQIVND, per germline (reference sequence). The ends lost 3 bases at V and 3 bases at J; junction bases unmatched: 5.

The DNA for the CDR3 is TGCGCCAGCAGCTTGAGCGGGAGCTCCTACGAGCAGTACTTC. It translates to CASSLSGSSYEQYF. The chain combines TRBV5-1 with TRBJ2-7; 8 nucleotides agree with TRBD2. Germline CDR1 SGHRS, CDR2 YFSETQ. V lost 1 base, J lost 0 bases, and 0 bases stayed unmatched. This CDR3 is 14 amino acids long.

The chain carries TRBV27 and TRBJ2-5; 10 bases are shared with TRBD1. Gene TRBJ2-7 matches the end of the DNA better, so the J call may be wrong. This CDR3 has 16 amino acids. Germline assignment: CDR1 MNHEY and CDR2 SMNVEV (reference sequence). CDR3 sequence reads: CASSSPTGTGDYEQYF. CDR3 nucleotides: TGTGCCAGCAGTTCGCCCACCGGGACAGGGGACTACGAGCAGTACTTC.

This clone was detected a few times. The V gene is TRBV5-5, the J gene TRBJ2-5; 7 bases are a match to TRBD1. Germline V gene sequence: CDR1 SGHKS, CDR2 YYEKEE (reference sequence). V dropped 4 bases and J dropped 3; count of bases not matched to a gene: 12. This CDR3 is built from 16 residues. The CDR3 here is CASSPMTGKDEETQYF. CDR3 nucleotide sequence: TGTGCCAGCAGCCCTATGACAGGGAAGGATGAAGAGACCCAGTACTTC. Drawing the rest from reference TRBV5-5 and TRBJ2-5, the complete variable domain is DAGVTQSPTHLIKTRGQQVTLRCSPISGHKSVSWYQQVLGQGPQFIFQYYEKEERGRGNFPDRFSARQFPNYSSELNVNALLLGDSALYLCASSPMTGKDEETQYFGPGTRLLVL.

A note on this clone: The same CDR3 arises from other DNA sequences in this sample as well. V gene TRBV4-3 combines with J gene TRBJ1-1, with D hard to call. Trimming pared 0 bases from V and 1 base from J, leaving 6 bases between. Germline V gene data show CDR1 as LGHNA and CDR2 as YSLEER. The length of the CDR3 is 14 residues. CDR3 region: CASSQDRGNTEAFF. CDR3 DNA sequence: TGCGCCAGCAGCCAAGACCGAGGGAACACTGAAGCTTTCTTT.

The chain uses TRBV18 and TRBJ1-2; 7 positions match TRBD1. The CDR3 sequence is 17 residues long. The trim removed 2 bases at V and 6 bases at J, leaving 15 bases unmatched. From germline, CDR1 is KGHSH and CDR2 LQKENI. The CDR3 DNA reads TGTGCCAGCTCACCAGACTTGACAGGGCACCCTGCCCATGGCTACACCTTC. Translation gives CASSPDLTGHPAHGYTF. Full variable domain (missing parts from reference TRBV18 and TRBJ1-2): NAGVMQNPRHLVRRRGQEARLRCSPMKGHSHVYWYRQLPEEGLKFMVYLQKENIIDESGMPKERFSAEFPKEGPSILRIQQVVRGDSAAYFCASSPDLTGHPAHGYTFGSGTRLTVV.

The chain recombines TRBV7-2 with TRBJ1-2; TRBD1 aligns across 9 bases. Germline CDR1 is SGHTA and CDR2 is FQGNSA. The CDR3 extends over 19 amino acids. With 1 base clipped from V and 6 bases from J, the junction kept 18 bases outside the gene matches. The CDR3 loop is CASSLVIVTGGKGSHGYTF. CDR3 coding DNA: TGTGCCAGCAGCTTAGTCATAGTGACAGGGGGGAAAGGGTCCCATGGCTACACCTTC.

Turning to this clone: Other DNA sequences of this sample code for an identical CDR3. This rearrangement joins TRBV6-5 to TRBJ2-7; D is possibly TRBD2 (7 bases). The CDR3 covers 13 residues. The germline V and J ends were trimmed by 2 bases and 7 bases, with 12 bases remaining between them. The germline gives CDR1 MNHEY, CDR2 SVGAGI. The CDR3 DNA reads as TGTGCCAGCAGTTACGAGGGGGGGGGTGAGCAGTACTTC. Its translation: CASSYEGGGEQYF.

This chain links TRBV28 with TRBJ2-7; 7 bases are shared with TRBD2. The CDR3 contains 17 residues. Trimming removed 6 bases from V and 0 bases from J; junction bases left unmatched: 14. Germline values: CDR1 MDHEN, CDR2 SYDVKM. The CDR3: CASRPPVRLAGSYEQYF. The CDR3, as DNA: TGTGCCAGCAGACCACCCGTCAGACTAGCAGGCTCCTACGAGCAGTACTTC.

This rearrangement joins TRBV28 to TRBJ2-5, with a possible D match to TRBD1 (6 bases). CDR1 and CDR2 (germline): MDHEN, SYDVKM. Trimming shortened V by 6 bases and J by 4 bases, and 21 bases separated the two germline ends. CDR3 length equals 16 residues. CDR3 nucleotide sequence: TGTGCCAGCAGAGCTAAACAAGGACAGCTAATAGAGACCCAGTACTTC. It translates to CASRAKQGQLIETQYF.

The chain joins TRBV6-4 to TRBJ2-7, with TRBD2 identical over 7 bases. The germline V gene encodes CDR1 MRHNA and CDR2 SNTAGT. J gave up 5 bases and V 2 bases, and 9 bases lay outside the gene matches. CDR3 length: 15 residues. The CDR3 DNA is TGTGCCAGCAGTGACGGACTAGAAGTCCCCAACGAGCAGTACTTC. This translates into CASSDGLEVPNEQYF.

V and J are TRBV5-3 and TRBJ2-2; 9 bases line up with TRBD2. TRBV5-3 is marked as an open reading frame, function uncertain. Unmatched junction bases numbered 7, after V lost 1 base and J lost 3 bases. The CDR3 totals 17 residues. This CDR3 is CARSLYCGRVDTGELFF. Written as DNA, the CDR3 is TGTGCCAGAAGCTTGTACTGCGGGAGGGTTGACACCGGGGAGCTGTTTTTT.

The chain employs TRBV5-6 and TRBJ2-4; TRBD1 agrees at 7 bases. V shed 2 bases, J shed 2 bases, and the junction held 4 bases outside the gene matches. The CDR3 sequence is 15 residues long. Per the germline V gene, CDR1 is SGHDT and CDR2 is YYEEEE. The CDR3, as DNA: TGTGCCAGCAGCTTTCCGACAGGGTCCAAAAACATTCAGTACTTC. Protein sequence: CASSFPTGSKNIQYF. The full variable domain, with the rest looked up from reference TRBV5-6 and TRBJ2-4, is DAGVTQSPTHLIKTRGQQVTLRCSPKSGHDTVSWYQQALGQGPQFIFQYYEEEERQRGNFPDRFSGHQFPNYSSELNVNALLLGDSALYLCASSFPTGSKNIQYFGAGTRLSVL.

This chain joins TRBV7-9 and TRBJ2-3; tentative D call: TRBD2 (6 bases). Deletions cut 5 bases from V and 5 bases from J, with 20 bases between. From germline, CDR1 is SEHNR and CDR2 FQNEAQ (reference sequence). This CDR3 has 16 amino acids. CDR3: CASSPPVGGRGDTQYF. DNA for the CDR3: TGTGCCAGCAGCCCCCCGGTTGGAGGGAGAGGAGATACGCAGTATTTT. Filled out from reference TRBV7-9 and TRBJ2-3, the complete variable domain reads DTGVSQNPRHKITKRGQNVTFRCDPISEHNRLYWYRQTLGQGPEFLTYFQNEAQLEKSRLLSDRFSAERPKGSFSTLEIQRTEQGDSAMYLCASSPPVGGRGDTQYFGPGTRLTVL.

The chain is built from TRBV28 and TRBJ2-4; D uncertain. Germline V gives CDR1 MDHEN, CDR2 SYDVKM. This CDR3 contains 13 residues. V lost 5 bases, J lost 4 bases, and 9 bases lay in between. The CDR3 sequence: CASSPVQKNIQYF. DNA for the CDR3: TGTGCCAGCAGTCCAGTTCAGAAAAACATTCAGTACTTC.

This CDR3 is CASSRGAPYNEQFF. The CDR3 coding sequence is TGTGCCAGCTCACGGGGAGCCCCTTACAATGAGCAGTTCTTC. The chain is built from TRBV18 and TRBJ2-1; D is possibly TRBD2 (5 bases). The CDR3 is 14 amino acids. Trimming shortened V by 4 bases and J by 4 bases, and 11 bases separated the two germline ends. Germline CDR1 is KGHSH and CDR2 is LQKENI.

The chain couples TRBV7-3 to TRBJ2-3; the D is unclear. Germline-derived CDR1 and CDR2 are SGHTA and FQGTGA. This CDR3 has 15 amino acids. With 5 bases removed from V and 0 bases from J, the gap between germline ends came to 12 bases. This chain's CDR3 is CASSPMGSSTDTQYF. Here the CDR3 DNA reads TGTGCCAGCAGCCCGATGGGCTCTAGCACAGATACGCAGTATTTT.